A single sample gave rise to the 14 T cell receptor beta chains below, sequenced in a study of blood T cell repertoires in COVID-19. This table comes from immunoSEQ multiplex PCR, and its TCRdb copy is limited to in-frame clones, with some not included. The sample has about 320,000 clones; roughly 89% are singletons. Material for sequencing was PBMCs or T cells enriched from blood (not recorded which). Receptors originate from a man in his 60s who had recovered from COVID-19.

The V and J genes are TRBV5-4 and TRBJ2-1; 8 bases match TRBD2. Germline loops: CDR1 SGHNT, CDR2 YYREEE (reference sequence). The CDR3 length is 15 residues. The trim removed 4 bases at V and 8 bases at J, leaving 11 bases unmatched. CDR3 sequence: CASSRRAGGIYEQFF. The CDR3 nucleotides read TGTGCCAGCAGCCGCAGGGCGGGAGGTATCTATGAGCAGTTCTTC.

The table lists this clone with a few counts. The chain recombines TRBV6-5 with TRBJ2-3; 11 nucleotides agree with TRBD2. The CDR3 is made up of 16 amino acids. Germline V gene data show CDR1 as MNHEY and CDR2 as SVGAGI. V lost 4 bases and J lost 5; bases outside the gene matches: 8. The CDR3 spells CASSSQVAGGQDTQYF. Written as DNA, the CDR3 is TGTGCCAGCAGTTCCCAGGTAGCGGGAGGGCAAGATACGCAGTATTTT.

This chain uses TRBV24-1 with TRBJ1-4; 11 positions agree with TRBD1. Germline lookup yields CDR1 KGHDR and CDR2 SFDVKD. V dropped 0 bases and J dropped 3; count of bases not matched to a gene: 11. The CDR3 extends over 20 amino acids. The CDR3 nucleotides are TGTGCCACCAGTGATTTGCAGTGGACAGGGGGCCAAATGGCTAATGAAAAACTGTTTTTT. Translating gives CATSDLQWTGGQMANEKLFF.

The gene calls are TRBV28 and TRBJ2-7; TRBD1 agrees at 12 bases. V lost 6 bases to trimming and J lost 1 base; unmatched junction nucleotides: 10. CDR1 is MDHEN and CDR2 is SYDVKM in the germline V gene. CDR3 length: 17 amino acids. CDR3 DNA: TGTGCCAGCAGCCTCCTCCCGGGACAGGGGGCGTCCTACGAGCAGTACTTC. Protein: CASSLLPGQGASYEQYF.

The gene calls are TRBV28 and TRBJ2-5; 8 bases map to TRBD1. The V gene end was trimmed by 2 bases and the J gene end by 5 bases; junction bases not matched to a gene: 10. The V gene's germline CDR1 is MDHEN and CDR2 SYDVKM. The CDR3 covers 16 residues. CDR3 amino acids: CASSLNNRGYWETQYF. The CDR3 region has the DNA TGTGCCAGCAGTTTAAACAACAGGGGGTATTGGGAGACCCAGTACTTC.

The chain uses TRBV4-1 and TRBJ1-4, with D uncertain. CDR1 is MGHRA, CDR2 YSYEKL, per germline. Deletions cut 2 bases from V and 0 bases from J, with 16 bases between. This CDR3 region has 18 residues. The CDR3 loop reads CASSQRLVTAATNEKLFF. CDR3 nucleotide sequence: TGCGCCAGCAGCCAACGACTGGTGACCGCCGCAACTAATGAAAAACTGTTTTTT.

The J gene is TRBJ2-3, the V gene TRBV6-2 or TRBV6-3, with TRBD2 identical over 7 bases. CDR3 length: 15 amino acids. Germline CDR1 is MNHEY and CDR2 is SVGEGT. V lost 6 bases and J lost 0; bases outside the gene matches: 6. This CDR3 is CASSDVSGSTDTQYF. CDR3 DNA: TGTGCCAGCAGCGACGTTAGCGGGAGCACAGATACGCAGTATTTT.

V and J are TRBV4-1 and TRBJ2-7; 7 bases match TRBD2. The germline gives CDR1 MGHRA, CDR2 YSYEKL. Trimming took 3 bases from V and 6 from J; bases not matched to a gene: 8. The CDR3 is 14 amino acids. The CDR3 region has the DNA TGCGCCAGCAGCCACCCCCGGGGAGGGGCCGAGCAGTACTTC. Its protein is CASSHPRGGAEQYF.

This chain uses TRBV28 with TRBJ1-2, with 7 bases lining up with TRBD1. Unmatched junction bases numbered 10, after V lost 3 bases and J lost 0 bases. Germline CDR1 and CDR2: MDHEN and SYDVKM. The CDR3 runs to 17 residues. CDR3: CASSFIRDREANYGYTF. CDR3 DNA: TGTGCCAGCAGTTTTATCCGAGACAGGGAAGCTAACTATGGCTACACCTTC.

The chain couples TRBV20-1 to TRBJ1-4; no definite D call. The CDR3 has 12 residues. CDR1 is DFQATT, CDR2 SNEGSKA, per germline (reference sequence). The germline V and J ends were trimmed by 3 bases and 6 bases, with 8 bases remaining between them. Here the CDR3 DNA reads TGCAGTGCTAGTCCGCTATATGAAAAACTGTTTTTT. Encoded protein: CSASPLYEKLFF.

This sequence joins TRBV7-9 and TRBJ1-1; possible D gene TRBD1, 5 bases. The germline V and J ends were trimmed by 2 bases and 3 bases, with 19 bases remaining between them. Germline V CDR1 and CDR2: SEHNR, FQNEAQ (reference sequence). There are 17 residues in the CDR3. CDR3 coding DNA: TGTGCCAGCAGCTTATCCGGGGCGGGACCCCGGGACACTGAAGCTTTCTTT. It translates to CASSLSGAGPRDTEAFF.

The rearrangement links TRBV5-1 to TRBJ1-5; no firm D call. The CDR3 contains 13 residues. V was clipped by 5 bases and J by 4 bases, with 10 bases between them. Germline V gene data show CDR1 as SGHRS and CDR2 as YFSETQ. The CDR3 DNA is TGCGCCAGCAGGCGGGAACCAAATCAGCCCCAGCATTTT. Translated, it gives CASRREPNQPQHF.

Notes on this clone: In the same sample, other DNA sequences code for this CDR3. The J gene is TRBJ1-2, the V gene TRBV18; 9 positions agree with TRBD1. The CDR3 extends over 14 amino acids. Germline V gives CDR1 KGHSH, CDR2 LQKENI. V dropped 1 base and J dropped 3; count of bases not matched to a gene: 0. The CDR3 sequence: CASSPRQGDYGYTF. The DNA for the CDR3 is TGTGCCAGCTCACCACGACAGGGGGACTATGGCTACACCTTC.

This chain joins TRBV28 and TRBJ2-2; D is perhaps TRBD1 (6 bases). CDR3 length: 17 residues. The V end lost 5 bases, the J end lost 0 bases, and 16 bases lay between the germline ends. Germline V lookup: CDR1 MDHEN, CDR2 SYDVKM. CDR3 in amino acids: CASSGRTDRSNTGELFF. The CDR3 nucleotides read TGTGCCAGCAGTGGCCGGACAGACCGGTCGAACACCGGGGAGCTGTTTTTT.